This is a list of T cell receptor beta chains from one sample in a study of T-cell memory formation after mild COVID-19. TCRdb independently ran MiXCR on the 5' RACE reads; one entry per CDR3 protein. The sample includes around 420,000 distinct CDR3 sequences, less than 25% of them seen just once. The sequencing input was PBMCs or a T cell subset sorted from them (not recorded which). These receptors all stem from an adult woman who had mild COVID-19 (a few samples of this study predate the infection). Cell type and time point are not known. Each CDR3 is given with its conserved first and last residue. D genes are given only for firm matches. Size is stated for part of the rows, as once, few or many counts, or as a class when the clone is expanded.

TRBV30	-	TRBJ1-4	-	18	CAWRTPLGRPEPNEKLFF	TGTGCCTGGAGGACCCCTCTGGGACGGCCGGAGCCTAATGAAAAACTGTTTTTT
TRBV11-2	few	TRBJ2-5	-	13	CASSLPEEETQYF	TGTGCCAGCAGCTTACCGGAGGAGGAGACCCAGTACTTC
TRBV6-1	-	TRBJ1-4	TRBD1	16	CASSEAYRGPNEKLFF	TGTGCCAGCAGTGAAGCCTACAGGGGACCTAATGAAAAACTGTTTTTT
TRBV7-8	many	TRBJ2-1	TRBD2	19	CASSPRFLAGATANNEQFF	TGTGCCAGCAGCCCTCGGTTCCTAGCGGGAGCCACAGCGAACAATGAGCAGTTCTTC
TRBV7-9	-	TRBJ2-7	-	16	CASSLNGLSPPYEQYF	TGTGCCAGCAGCTTAAACGGGTTAAGCCCCCCCTACGAGCAGTACTTC
TRBV5-4	-	TRBJ1-2	TRBD1	16	CASSLPGQGAIYGYTF	TGTGCCAGCAGCTTACCTGGACAGGGGGCCATCTATGGCTACACCTTC
TRBV2	-	TRBJ2-7	TRBD2	16	CASSEVGASGGYEQYF	TGTGCCAGCAGTGAAGTTGGAGCTAGCGGGGGCTACGAGCAGTACTTC
TRBV5-6	-	TRBJ1-1	-	16	CASSLLASGRVTEAFF	TGTGCCAGCAGCTTACTTGCCTCCGGGCGGGTCACTGAAGCTTTCTTT
TRBV9	few	TRBJ2-3	TRBD2	15	CASSVGGGPADTQYF	TGTGCCAGCAGCGTAGGGGGAGGGCCTGCAGATACGCAGTATTTT
TRBV20-1	-	TRBJ2-4	TRBD2	15	CSAPLAGDAKNIQYF	TGCAGTGCTCCCCTAGCGGGGGACGCCAAAAACATTCAGTACTTC
TRBV5-1	-	TRBJ2-6	TRBD1	18	CASSRRTGIWSGANVLTF	TGCGCCAGCAGCCGGAGGACAGGGATATGGTCTGGGGCCAACGTCCTGACTTTC
TRBV7-9	-	TRBJ2-3	-	14	CASTPGASTDTQYF	TGTGCCAGCACCCCGGGGGCTAGCACAGATACGCAGTATTTT
TRBV7-9	few	TRBJ2-7	-	15	CASSLAAGPTYEQYF	TGTGCCAGCAGCTTAGCGGCGGGGCCTACCTACGAGCAGTACTTC
TRBV7-8	-	TRBJ2-2	-	16	CASSLGGSGVTGELFF	TGTGCCAGCAGCTTAGGAGGAAGTGGAGTCACCGGGGAGCTGTTTTTT
TRBV12-3/TRBV12-4	-	TRBJ2-4	-	12	CASSLGPNIQYF	TGTGCCAGCAGTTTAGGTCCAAACATTCAGTACTTC
TRBV7-2	-	TRBJ1-2	TRBD1	15	CASSLLGQGDYGYTF	TGTGCCAGCAGCTTACTCGGACAGGGAGACTATGGCTACACCTTC
TRBV7-8	-	TRBJ1-6	TRBD1	15	CASSPRDRGGSPLHF	TGTGCCAGCAGCCCCCGGGACAGGGGTGGCTCACCCCTCCACTTT
TRBV4-3	few	TRBJ2-1	TRBD2	14	CASSQSGLVDEQFF	TGCGCCAGCAGCCAATCCGGACTAGTAGATGAGCAGTTCTTC
TRBV7-2	-	TRBJ2-3	TRBD1	16	CASSSSTGSSTDTQYF	TGTGCCAGCAGCTCCTCGACAGGGTCGAGCACAGATACGCAGTATTTT
TRBV2	few	TRBJ2-1	-	14	CASSDLSEYNEQFF	TGTGCCAGCAGTGACCTGAGCGAGTACAATGAGCAGTTCTTC
TRBV27	-	TRBJ1-1	-	14	CASSLDQRRTEAFF	TGTGCCAGCAGTTTAGACCAGCGAAGAACTGAAGCTTTCTTT
TRBV29-1	few	TRBJ1-5	-	14	CSVATTGADQPQHF	TGCAGCGTTGCCACCACAGGAGCCGATCAGCCCCAGCATTTT
TRBV15	-	TRBJ1-1	TRBD1	16	CATSQDRGPLSTEAFF	TGTGCCACCAGCCAGGACAGGGGGCCCTTGAGCACTGAAGCTTTCTTT
TRBV4-3	few	TRBJ2-1	-	17	CASSQGIGQRSYNEQFF	TGCGCCAGCAGCCAAGGCATCGGACAGCGCTCCTACAATGAGCAGTTCTTC
TRBV7-2	few	TRBJ1-2	-	17	CASSLDRDGRANYGYTF	TGTGCCAGCAGCTTAGACCGGGACGGCCGGGCTAACTATGGCTACACCTTC
TRBV20-1	few	TRBJ2-4	-	16	CSARYGTRLAKNIQYF	TGCAGTGCTAGATACGGGACCCGCCTAGCCAAAAACATTCAGTACTTC
TRBV24-1	-	TRBJ2-3	TRBD2	18	CATSDPYGASGRGDTQYF	TGTGCCACCAGTGATCCCTACGGTGCCAGCGGGAGAGGGGATACGCAGTATTTT
TRBV14	many	TRBJ1-5	-	13	CASSQAPHQPQHF	TGTGCCAGCAGCCAAGCCCCCCACCAGCCCCAGCATTTT
TRBV7-9	-	TRBJ1-1	-	12	CASSLELSEAFF	TGTGCCAGCAGCTTAGAATTATCTGAAGCTTTCTTT
TRBV9	-	TRBJ2-7	TRBD2	14	CASSARSGNYEQYF	TGTGCCAGCAGCGCACGGAGCGGGAATTACGAGCAGTACTTC
TRBV5-1	few	TRBJ2-7	-	15	CASSSEGVPSYEQYF	TGCGCCAGCAGCTCCGAGGGGGTCCCCTCCTACGAGCAGTACTTC
TRBV20-1	-	TRBJ2-1	-	15	CSAITGTSSYNEQFF	TGCAGTGCTATCACCGGGACTTCCTCCTACAATGAGCAGTTCTTC
TRBV28	-	TRBJ2-3	-	16	CASNAWDGDSTDTQYF	TGTGCCAGCAACGCCTGGGACGGGGATAGCACAGATACGCAGTATTTT
TRBV10-3	-	TRBJ2-1	-	13	CAIRQGGDNEQFF	TGTGCCATCAGACAGGGAGGGGACAATGAGCAGTTCTTC
TRBV4-2	-	TRBJ1-1	-	15	CASSQREIRSTEAFF	TGTGCCAGCAGCCAAAGGGAGATTAGATCCACTGAAGCTTTCTTT